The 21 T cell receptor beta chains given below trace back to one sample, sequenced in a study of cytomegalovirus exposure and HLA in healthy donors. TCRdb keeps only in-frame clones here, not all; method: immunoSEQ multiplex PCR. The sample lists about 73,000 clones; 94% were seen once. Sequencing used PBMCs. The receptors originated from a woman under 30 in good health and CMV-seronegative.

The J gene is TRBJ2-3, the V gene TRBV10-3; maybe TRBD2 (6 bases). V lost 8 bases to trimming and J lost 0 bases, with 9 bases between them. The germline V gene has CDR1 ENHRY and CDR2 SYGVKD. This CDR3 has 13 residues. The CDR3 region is CAIGGVSTDTQYF. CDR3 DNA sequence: TGTGCCATCGGCGGGGTTAGCACAGATACGCAGTATTTT.

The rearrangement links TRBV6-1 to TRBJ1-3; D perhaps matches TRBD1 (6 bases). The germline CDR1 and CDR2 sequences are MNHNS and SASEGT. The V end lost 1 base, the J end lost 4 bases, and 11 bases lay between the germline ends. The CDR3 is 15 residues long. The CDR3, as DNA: TGTGCCAGCAGTGAAGGGAGTGGGGGCGGAAACACCATATATTTT. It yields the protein CASSEGSGGGNTIYF.

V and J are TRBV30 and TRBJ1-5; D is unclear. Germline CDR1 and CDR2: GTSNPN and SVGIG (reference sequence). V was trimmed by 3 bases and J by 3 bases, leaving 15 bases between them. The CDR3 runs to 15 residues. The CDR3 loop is CAWRSGYSFNQPQHF. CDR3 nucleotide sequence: TGTGCCTGGAGGTCGGGGTATAGTTTCAATCAGCCCCAGCATTTT.

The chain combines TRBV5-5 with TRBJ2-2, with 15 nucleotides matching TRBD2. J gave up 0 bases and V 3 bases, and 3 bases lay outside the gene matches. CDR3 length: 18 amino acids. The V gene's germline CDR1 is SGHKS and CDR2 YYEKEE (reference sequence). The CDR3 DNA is TGTGCCAGCAGCTCGGGACTAGCGGGGGGCACGAACACCGGGGAGCTGTTTTTT. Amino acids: CASSSGLAGGTNTGELFF.

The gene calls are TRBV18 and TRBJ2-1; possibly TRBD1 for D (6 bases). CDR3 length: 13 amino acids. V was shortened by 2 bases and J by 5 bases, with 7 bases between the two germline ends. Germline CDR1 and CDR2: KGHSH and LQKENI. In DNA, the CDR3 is TGTGCCAGCTCACCAACAGGGCACAATGAGCAGTTCTTC. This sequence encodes CASSPTGHNEQFF.

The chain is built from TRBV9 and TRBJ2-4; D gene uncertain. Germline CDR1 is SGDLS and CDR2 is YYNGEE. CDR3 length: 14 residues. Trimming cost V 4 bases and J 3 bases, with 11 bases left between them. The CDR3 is CASSLTEYKNIQYF. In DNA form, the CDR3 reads TGTGCCAGCAGCTTGACGGAGTACAAAAACATTCAGTACTTC.

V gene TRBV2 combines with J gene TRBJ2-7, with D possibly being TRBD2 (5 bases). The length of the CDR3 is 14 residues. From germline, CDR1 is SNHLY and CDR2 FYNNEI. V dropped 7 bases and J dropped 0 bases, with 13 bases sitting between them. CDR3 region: CASNPSGLSYEQYF. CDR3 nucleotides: TGTGCCAGCAATCCAAGCGGTCTCTCCTACGAGCAGTACTTC.

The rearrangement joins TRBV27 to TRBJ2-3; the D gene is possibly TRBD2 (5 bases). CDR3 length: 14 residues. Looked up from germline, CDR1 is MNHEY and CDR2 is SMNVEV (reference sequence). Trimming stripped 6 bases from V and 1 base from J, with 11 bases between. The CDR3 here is CASSPVGGTDTQYF. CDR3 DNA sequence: TGTGCCAGCAGCCCCGTCGGGGGCACAGATACGCAGTATTTT.

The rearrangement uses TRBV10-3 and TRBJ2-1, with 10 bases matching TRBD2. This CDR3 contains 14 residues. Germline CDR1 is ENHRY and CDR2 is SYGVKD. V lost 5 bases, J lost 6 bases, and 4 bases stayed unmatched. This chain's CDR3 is CAISSLAGANEQFF. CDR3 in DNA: TGTGCCATCAGTAGCCTAGCGGGAGCCAATGAGCAGTTCTTC.

Written as DNA, the CDR3 is TGTGCCAGTTCCTGGACAGGGGAAAACCAGCCCCAGCATTTT. Protein sequence: CASSWTGENQPQHF. The V call is TRBV2, the J call TRBJ1-5; 9 bases agree with TRBD1. This CDR3 contains 14 residues. The junction had 10 bases not matched to a gene; V was cut back by 9 bases and J by 7 bases. The germline V gene encodes CDR1 SNHLY and CDR2 FYNNEI.

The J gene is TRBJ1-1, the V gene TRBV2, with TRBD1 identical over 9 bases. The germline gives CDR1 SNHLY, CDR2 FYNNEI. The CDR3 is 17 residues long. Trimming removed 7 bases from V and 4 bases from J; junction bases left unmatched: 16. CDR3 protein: CASIYGRAQGAGTEAFF. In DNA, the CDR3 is TGTGCCAGCATATACGGGCGGGCACAGGGGGCAGGCACTGAAGCTTTCTTT.

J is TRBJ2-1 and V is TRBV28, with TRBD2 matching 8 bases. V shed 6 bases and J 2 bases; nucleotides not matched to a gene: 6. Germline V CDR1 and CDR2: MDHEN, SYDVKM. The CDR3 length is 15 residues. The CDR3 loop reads CASSLLADAYNEQFF. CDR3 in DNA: TGTGCCAGCAGCTTACTAGCGGATGCCTACAATGAGCAGTTCTTC.

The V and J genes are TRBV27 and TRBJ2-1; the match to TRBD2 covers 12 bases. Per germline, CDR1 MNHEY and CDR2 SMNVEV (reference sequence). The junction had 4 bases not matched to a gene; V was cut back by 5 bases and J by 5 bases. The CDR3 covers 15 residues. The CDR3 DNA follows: TGTGCCAGCAGTACTAGCGGGAGGCGGCACAATGAGCAGTTCTTC. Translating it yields CASSTSGRRHNEQFF.

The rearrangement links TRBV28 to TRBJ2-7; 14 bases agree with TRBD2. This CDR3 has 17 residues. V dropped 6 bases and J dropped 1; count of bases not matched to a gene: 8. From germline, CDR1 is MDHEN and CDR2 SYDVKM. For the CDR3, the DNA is TGTGCCAGCAGCCCGACTAGCGGGAGGGCGGGATCCTACGAGCAGTACTTC. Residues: CASSPTSGRAGSYEQYF.

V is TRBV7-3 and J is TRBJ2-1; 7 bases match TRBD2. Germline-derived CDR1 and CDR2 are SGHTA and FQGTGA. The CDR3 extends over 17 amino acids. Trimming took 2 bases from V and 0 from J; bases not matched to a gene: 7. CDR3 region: CASSLSGGISSYNEQFF. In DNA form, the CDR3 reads TGTGCCAGCAGCTTATCGGGAGGTATAAGCTCCTACAATGAGCAGTTCTTC.

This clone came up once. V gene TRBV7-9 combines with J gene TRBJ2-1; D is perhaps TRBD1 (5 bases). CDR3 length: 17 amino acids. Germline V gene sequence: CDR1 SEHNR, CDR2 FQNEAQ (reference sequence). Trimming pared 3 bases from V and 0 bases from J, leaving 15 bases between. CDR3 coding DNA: TGTGCCAGCAGCTTCCCTGACAGCGAGAGCTCCTACAATGAGCAGTTCTTC. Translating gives CASSFPDSESSYNEQFF.

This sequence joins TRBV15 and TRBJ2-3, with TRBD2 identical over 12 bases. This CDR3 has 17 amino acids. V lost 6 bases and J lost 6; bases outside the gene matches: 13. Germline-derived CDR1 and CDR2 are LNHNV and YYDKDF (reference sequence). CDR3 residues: CATRERLAGGQGDTQYF. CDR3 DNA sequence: TGTGCCACCAGGGAGCGGCTAGCGGGAGGGCAGGGGGATACGCAGTATTTT.

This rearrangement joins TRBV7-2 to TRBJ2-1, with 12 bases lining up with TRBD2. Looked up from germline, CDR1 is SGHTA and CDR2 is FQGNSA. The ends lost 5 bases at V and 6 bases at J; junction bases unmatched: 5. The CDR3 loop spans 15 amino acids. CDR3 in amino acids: CASSLGLAGSNEQFF. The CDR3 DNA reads TGTGCCAGCAGCCTCGGACTAGCGGGATCCAATGAGCAGTTCTTC.

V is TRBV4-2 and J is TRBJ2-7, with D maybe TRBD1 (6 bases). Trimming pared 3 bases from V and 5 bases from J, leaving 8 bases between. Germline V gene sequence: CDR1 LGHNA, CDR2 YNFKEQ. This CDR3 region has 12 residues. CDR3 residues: CASSHYRDEQYF. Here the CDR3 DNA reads TGTGCCAGCAGCCATTACAGGGACGAGCAGTACTTC.

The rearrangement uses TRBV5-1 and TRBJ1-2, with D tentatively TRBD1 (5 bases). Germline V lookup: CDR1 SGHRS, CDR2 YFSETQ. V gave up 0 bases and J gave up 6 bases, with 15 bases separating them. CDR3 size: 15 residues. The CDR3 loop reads CASSLGQGRWDGYTF. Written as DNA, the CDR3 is TGCGCCAGCAGCTTGGGGCAGGGTCGGTGGGATGGCTACACCTTC.

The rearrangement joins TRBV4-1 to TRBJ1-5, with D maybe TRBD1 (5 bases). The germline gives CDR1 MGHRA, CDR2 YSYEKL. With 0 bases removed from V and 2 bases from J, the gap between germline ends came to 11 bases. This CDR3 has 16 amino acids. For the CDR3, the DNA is TGCGCCAGCAGCCAAGATGGTAGGGGCGGCAATCAGCCCCAGCATTTT. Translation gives CASSQDGRGGNQPQHF.